The T cell receptor (beta chain) described here comes from a study of cytomegalovirus exposure and HLA in healthy donors (dated by TCRdb to 2017 to 2019). For the study in its entirety: An earlier analysis of several hundred of the donors reported about 280 Gb of sequence data and 117 million unique TCR beta sequences obtained from around 170 million T cells. In the later analysis, no new phenotypic data were used to find candidate immune exposures; instead, reliance was placed on TCR beta sequences and their occurrence across donors. Among the approximately 400 genotyped donors, under 90% belonged to the genetic ancestry cluster associated with self-reported Caucasian donors. A later analysis re-analyzed previously published TCR beta repertoires from 550 to 700 donors and added high-resolution HLA genotyping to study TCR occurrence patterns. Every repertoire in the discovery cohort had been generated on one and the same sequencing platform. Besides the first cohort of 666 subjects, a separate validation cohort made up of around 120 different subjects was used. Approximately 300 gigabases of sequencing data and 75 million to 85 million unique TCR sequences made up an early release that covered 500 to 650 HLA-typed donors. The aim of the study was to test whether cataloging public T cell receptors could identify signatures of past pathogen exposure. The T cell repertoires of 666 subjects were profiled by immunosequencing and related to cytomegalovirus serostatus. Several DR-DQ haplotypes were handled as single units for association and clustering, since linkage in the cohort was strong. Alongside the repertoire data, information on donor age, sex, ethnicity and CMV serostatus was compiled. Typing coverage differed by locus: A, B, C, DRB1 and DQB1 were typed in about 620-630 donors, DQA1 in roughly 510, DPA1 in 600 to 610, and DPB1 in 400 to 480. Among almost 400 genotyped donors of the cohort, an average of around 240,000 unique TCR beta nucleotide sequences were sequenced per donor, 15% to 20% of them non-productive. HLA typing covered class I and class II loci at four-digit resolution. To decide whether each TCR beta V gene segment behaved as functional or pseudogenic, an earlier analysis of some 540 of the donors relied on high-throughput TCR beta sequencing. Genome-wide SNP genotypes for about 60% of the roughly 700 donors were used in a later genetic analysis, which treated that subset as a discovery cohort. To predict cytomegalovirus infection status, the study combined high-throughput TCR immunosequencing, statistical association of individual TCRs with disease status, and machine learning. Findings and caveats that apply to the study as a whole: According to a later analysis, parvovirus B19, influenza, CMV and Epstein-Barr virus appeared linked to several top co-occurrence clusters. HLA typing was unavailable for some donors at each locus, so association tests used only the typed subset. Sequencing depth was assumed to be roughly uniform across donors in the presence/absence analyses, though that assumption may not hold. In vitro tests confirmed that three of the cytomegalovirus-associated TCR beta chains recognize cytomegalovirus antigens. A further reported finding was that TCR beta sequences accurately predicted the HLA-A and HLA-B alleles for most subjects in the first cohort. A later analysis associated 16,951 TCR beta sequences with specific HLA alleles at a false discovery rate of 0.05. Cytomegalovirus status was reported to be diagnosed by the classifier with high specificity and sensitivity in both the original and validation cohorts. The study listed approximately 150 TCR beta chains as associated with cytomegalovirus. In a later genetic analysis, fewer N-insertions in productive TCRs were reported among donors in an Asian-associated ancestry cluster than the approximately 710-donor mean. The only immune exposure information available for the cohort was CMV serostatus. Most TCR sequences were seen in very few donors, while some public TCRs were found in many individuals. In this cohort, only TCR beta chains were sequenced, and detectable features were limited by the absence of alpha or paired-chain data. In an earlier analysis of around 500 of the donors, most TCR beta V segments appeared in productive rearrangements about 87% or about 30% of the time, broadly matching IMGT annotations. In a later analysis, most CMV-associated TCR beta chains were found to appear HLA-restricted, with HLA associations seemingly driven largely by CMV exposure. Correlated functional status among segregating V segments might reflect linkage disequilibrium, but an unknown experimental factor could not be ruled out. Strong co-occurrence of HLA alleles, especially DR and DQ, made assigning TCR associations to individual alleles difficult. The authors suggested that the approach could potentially be extended to other disease states and immunological phenotypes. A group of highly shared sequence variants was considered likely to be a technical artifact of the sequencing pipeline. Because counts were too low, roughly 18 rarely observed V segments, including chromosome 9 orphons, were left out of the earlier analysis of about 620 of the donors. According to a later analysis, TCR association rates differed among HLA loci, with DRB1 alleles showing the most associated TCRs and HLA-C alleles showing the fewest. In a later genetic analysis, a missense DCLRE1C variant was associated with V-gene and J-gene trimming of TCR beta chains, and the association was replicated in an independent cohort. A later analysis found that HLA-associated TCR beta chains were more clonally expanded and had lower generation probabilities than equally common non-associated chains.

As concerns this clone: Its cognate antigen has yet to be identified. Base qualities are not at hand, and no much larger clone is one base apart.

Library generation was performed with the immunoSEQ multiplex PCR assay. A mixture of 60 forward primers for TCR Vbeta segments and 13 reverse primers for TCR Jbeta segments was used in the multiplex PCR. Amplification of the CDR3 region of rearranged TCR beta genes was performed with a multiplex PCR assay on genomic DNA. Amplified TCR beta libraries were sequenced as 87-base-pair reads on the Illumina HiSeq System. Per the original workflow: A later analysis tallied approximately 87 million unique TCR beta chains across the 666 repertoires, and approximately 12 million of those chains were shared by two or more donors. To remove PCR and sequencing errors, raw reads were error-corrected and collapsed into unique sequences using a nearest-neighbor algorithm that merged closely related sequences. V, D and J gene segments were assigned by aligning CDR3 sequences to IMGT reference sequences. For a sequence to be retained, a match of at least six nucleotides was required to both a V gene segment and a J gene segment. A rearrangement counted as productive if the CDR3 had no stop codons and remained in frame with V and J, and every other rearrangement counted as non-productive. CDR3 was defined by IMGT convention, running from the second conserved V-encoded cysteine to the conserved J-encoded phenylalanine. The earlier analysis of 450 to 750 of the donors excluded any sequence lacking an unambiguous match to a single V gene segment. An earlier analysis of under 750 of the donors called V segments functional above 56.7% productive rearrangements and segregating when the between-donor standard deviation exceeded 5%. A statistical classification framework was developed to diagnose cytomegalovirus status using the catalog of TCR beta chain sequences. V and J gene assignment, in a later analysis, came from comparing TCR nucleotide sequences with IMGT/GENE-DB human TR gene sequences. In a later analysis, CDR3 sequences and most-parsimonious VDJ recombination scenarios were assigned using the TCRdist pipeline. A later analysis defined each TCR beta chain by its CDR3 amino acid sequence plus V-gene family, and excluded reads lacking a unique V-gene family. In a later analysis, fewer than 650 highly shared, low-generation-probability nucleotide sequences were removed to address suspected cross-contamination and a sequencing artifact. In a later analysis, a clonal expansion index was calculated for each public chain from normalized within-repertoire ranks of inferred template counts. In a later analysis, generation probabilities were computed using a VDJ recombination model fitted to out-of-frame rearrangements, and the results were checked against IGoR. Hypergeometric tests were used in a later analysis to score TCR-TCR, TCR-HLA and TCR-CMV co-occurrence, with a repertoire-size bias correction applied to the TCR pairs. In a later analysis, false discovery rates were estimated by permuting HLA or CMV assignments 20 times. A later analysis grouped co-occurring TCRs with DBSCAN, adding TCRdist sequence similarity when clustering within HLA-allele-positive subsets. For co-occurrence clustering, repertoires with fewer than 30,000 or more than 120,000 public chains were excluded, along with 4 to 6 repertoires with anomalous nucleotide sharing. As stored in TCRdb, this immuneACCESS dataset retains in-frame rearrangements with V and J assigned. A fraction of the clones does not appear; measured against another copy, unresolved V genes explain less than half of the discrepancy, and the remainder lacks a known reason. That table gives V, J and clone size, and the DNA gave D and trimming. For this sample the table gives fewer than 150,000 clones, of which roughly three quarters were detected only once. The ten largest clones capture 2.5% to 3.5% of the sample.

The cohort consisted of 600 to 700 healthy bone marrow donors. Cohort members were all nominally healthy when sampled, although unrecorded immune exposures were likely present. The donor was CMV seronegative and belonged to the group of 320 or so seronegative cohort members. Every donor gave a peripheral blood sample, and the peripheral blood mononuclear cells from that sample were used for TCR beta sequencing. Genomic DNA was extracted from the blood cell samples with the Qiagen DNeasy Blood Extraction Kit. The receptor comes from a man aged 25-40 years in good health and CMV-seronegative. Sequencing was carried out using PBMCs.

The CDR3 is CASSQHRGRNTEAFF. DNA sequence: TGCGCCAGCAGCCAACACAGGGGAAGGAACACTGAAGCTTTCTTT. The receptor chain draws on TRBV5-1 and TRBJ1-1, and TRBD1 matches 7 of the central bases. The CDR3 goes from the cysteine to the phenylalanine over 15 residues. The read is trimmed to its CDR3 DNA, 45 bases read in frame from base 1. For this chain, trimming is 4 bases at the V end and 1 base at the J end, and the number of junction bases without a gene match is 7. Sequences SGHRS (CDR1) and YFSETQ (CDR2) are obtained from the germline V gene.